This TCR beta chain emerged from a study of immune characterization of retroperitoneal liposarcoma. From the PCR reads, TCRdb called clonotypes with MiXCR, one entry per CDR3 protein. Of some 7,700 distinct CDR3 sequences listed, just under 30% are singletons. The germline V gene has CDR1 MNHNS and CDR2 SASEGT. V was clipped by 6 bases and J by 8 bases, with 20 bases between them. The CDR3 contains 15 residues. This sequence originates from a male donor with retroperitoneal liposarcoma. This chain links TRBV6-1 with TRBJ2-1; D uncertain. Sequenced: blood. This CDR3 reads CASRDGRAPFHEQFF. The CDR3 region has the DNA TGTGCCAGCAGGGACGGACGGGCCCCCTTCCATGAGCAGTTCTTC.